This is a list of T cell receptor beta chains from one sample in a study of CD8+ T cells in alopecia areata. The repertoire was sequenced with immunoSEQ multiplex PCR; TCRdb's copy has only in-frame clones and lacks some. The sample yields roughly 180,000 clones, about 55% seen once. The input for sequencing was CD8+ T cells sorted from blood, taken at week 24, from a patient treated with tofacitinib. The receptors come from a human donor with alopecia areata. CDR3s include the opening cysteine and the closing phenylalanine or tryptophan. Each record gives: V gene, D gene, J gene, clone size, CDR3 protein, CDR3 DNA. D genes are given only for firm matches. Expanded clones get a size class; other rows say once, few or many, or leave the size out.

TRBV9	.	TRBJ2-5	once	CASSVDSQETQYF	TGTGCCAGCAGCGTAGACAGCCAAGAGACCCAGTACTTC
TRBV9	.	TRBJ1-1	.	CASSVGKGSRTEAFF	TGTGCCAGCAGCGTAGGAAAGGGGAGTAGGACTGAAGCTTTCTTT
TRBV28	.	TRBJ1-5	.	CASSADGGNQPQHF	TGTGCCAGCAGCGCGGACGGGGGGAATCAGCCCCAGCATTTT
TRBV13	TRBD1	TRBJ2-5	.	CASSLLVGTDQETQYF	TGTGCCAGCAGCTTATTGGTCGGGACAGACCAAGAGACCCAGTACTTC
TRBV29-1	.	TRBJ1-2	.	CSVDAGDGYTF	TGCAGCGTTGATGCGGGGGACGGCTACACCTTC
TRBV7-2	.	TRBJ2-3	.	CASSLRGADTQYF	TGTGCCAGCAGCTTACGGGGTGCGGATACGCAGTATTTT
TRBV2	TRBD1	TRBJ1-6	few	CASSRPGQPPLHF	TGTGCCAGCAGTCGTCCGGGACAGCCACCCCTCCACTTT
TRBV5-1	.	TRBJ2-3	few	CASSSRGESTDTQYF	TGCGCCAGCAGCTCTAGGGGGGAAAGCACAGATACGCAGTATTTT
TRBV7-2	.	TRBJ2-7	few	CASSLRRQGIVEQYF	TGTGCCAGCAGCTTAAGGCGGCAGGGTATAGTCGAGCAGTACTTC
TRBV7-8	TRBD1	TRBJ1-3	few	CASSLGLGTGTGTDTIYF	TGTGCCAGCAGCTTAGGCCTCGGGACCGGGACAGGGACTGACACCATATATTTT
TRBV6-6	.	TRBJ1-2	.	CASSYSSTGNYGYTF	TGTGCCAGCAGTTACTCGAGTACGGGGAACTATGGCTACACCTTC
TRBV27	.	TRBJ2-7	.	CASSPGYEQYF	TGTGCCAGCAGTCCAGGATACGAGCAGTACTTC
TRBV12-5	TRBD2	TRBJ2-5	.	CASGLVHGGEGGETQYF	TGTGCTAGTGGTTTGGTACATGGCGGGGAGGGTGGAGAGACCCAGTACTTC
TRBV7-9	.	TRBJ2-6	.	CASSLVDRLSSGANVLTF	TGTGCCAGCAGCTTAGTTGACAGGTTGAGCTCTGGGGCCAACGTCCTGACTTTC
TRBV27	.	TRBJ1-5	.	CASQARDLNQPQHF	TGTGCCAGCCAGGCCCGGGACCTTAATCAGCCCCAGCATTTT
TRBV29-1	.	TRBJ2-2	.	CSVVTENTGELFF	TGCAGCGTTGTAACGGAGAACACCGGGGAGCTGTTTTTT
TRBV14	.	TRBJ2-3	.	CASSQEGWMEDTQYF	TGTGCCAGCAGCCAAGAGGGCTGGATGGAAGATACGCAGTATTTT
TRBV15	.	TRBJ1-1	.	CATSRVQGNTEAFF	TGTGCCACCAGCAGAGTTCAAGGGAACACTGAAGCTTTCTTT
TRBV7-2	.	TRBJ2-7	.	CASSPRQEQYF	TGTGCCAGCAGCCCACGGCAGGAGCAGTACTTC
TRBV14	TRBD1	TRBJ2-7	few	CASSQGAGGRYEQYF	TGTGCCAGCAGCCAAGGGGCAGGGGGCCGATACGAGCAGTACTTC
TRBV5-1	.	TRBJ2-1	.	CASSLGRNNEQFF	TGCGCCAGCAGCTTGGGTCGAAACAATGAGCAGTTCTTC
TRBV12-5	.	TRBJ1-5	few	CASGLNTDNQPQHF	TGTGCTAGTGGTTTGAATACCGACAATCAGCCCCAGCATTTT
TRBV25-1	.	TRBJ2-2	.	CASSGYPGELFF	TGTGCCAGCAGTGGATACCCCGGGGAGCTGTTTTTT
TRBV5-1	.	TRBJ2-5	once	CASSFGRLMQETQYF	TGCGCCAGCAGCTTTGGGAGACTGATGCAAGAGACCCAGTACTTC
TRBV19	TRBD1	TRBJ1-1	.	CASSPTGDTEAFF	TGTGCCAGTAGCCCCACAGGGGACACTGAAGCTTTCTTT
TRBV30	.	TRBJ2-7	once	CAWRGANYEQYF	TGTGCCTGGAGGGGGGCCAACTACGAGCAGTACTTC
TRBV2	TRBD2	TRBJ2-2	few	CASSSRDYNTGELFF	TGTGCCAGCAGTAGCCGGGACTACAACACCGGGGAGCTGTTTTTT
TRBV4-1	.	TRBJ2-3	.	CASSPSGSSTDTQYF	TGCGCCAGCAGCCCCTCGGGGTCTAGCACAGATACGCAGTATTTT
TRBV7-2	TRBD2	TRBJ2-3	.	CASSPLAGGPNTQYF	TGTGCCAGCAGCCCGTTAGCGGGGGGGCCTAATACGCAGTATTTT
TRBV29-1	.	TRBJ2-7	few	CSVGDTNLSWQYF	TGCAGCGTTGGAGACACGAACCTTTCGTGGCAGTACTTC
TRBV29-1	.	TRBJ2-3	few	CSVVAGMITDTQYF	TGCAGCGTTGTCGCTGGGATGATCACAGATACGCAGTATTTT
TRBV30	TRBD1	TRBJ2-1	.	CAWTRDSYNEQFF	TGTGCCTGGACCCGGGACAGTTACAATGAGCAGTTCTTC
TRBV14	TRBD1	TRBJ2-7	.	CASSQQGGYEQYF	TGTGCCAGCAGTCAACAGGGGGGATACGAGCAGTACTTC
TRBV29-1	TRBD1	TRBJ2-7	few	CSVENETGGDFEQYF	TGCAGCGTTGAAAACGAGACAGGGGGTGATTTCGAGCAGTACTTC
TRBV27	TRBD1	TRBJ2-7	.	CASSLMGTGVNEQYF	TGTGCCAGCAGTTTAATGGGGACAGGGGTAAACGAGCAGTACTTC
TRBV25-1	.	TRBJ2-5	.	CASSELGEETQYF	TGTGCCAGCAGTGAACTAGGGGAAGAGACCCAGTACTTC
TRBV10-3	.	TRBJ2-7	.	CAISESAGAVEQYF	TGTGCCATCAGTGAGTCGGCAGGGGCCGTCGAGCAGTACTTC
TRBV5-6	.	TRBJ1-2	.	CASSSPGFYGYTF	TGTGCCAGCAGCTCGCCGGGATTCTATGGCTACACCTTC
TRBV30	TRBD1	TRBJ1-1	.	CASAGGSGTEAFF	TGTGCCTCAGCAGGGGGCTCGGGCACTGAAGCTTTCTTT
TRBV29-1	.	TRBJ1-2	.	CSVEDYGYTF	TGCAGCGTTGAAGACTATGGCTACACCTTC
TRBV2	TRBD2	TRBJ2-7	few	CASSEGLAGTSYEQYF	TGTGCCAGCAGTGAAGGACTAGCGGGGACCTCCTACGAGCAGTACTTC
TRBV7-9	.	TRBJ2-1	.	CASSTASYNEQFF	TGTGCCAGCAGCACCGCTTCCTACAATGAGCAGTTCTTC
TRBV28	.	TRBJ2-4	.	CASSLFPPAQNIQYF	TGTGCCAGCAGTTTATTCCCTCCAGCTCAAAACATTCAGTACTTC
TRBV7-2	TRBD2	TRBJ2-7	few	CASSLAGGNEQYF	TGTGCCAGCAGCTTAGCGGGGGGGAACGAGCAGTACTTC
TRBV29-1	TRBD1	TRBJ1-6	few	CSVSSYRGESYNSPLHF	TGCAGCGTTTCCAGCTACAGGGGAGAGTCCTATAATTCACCCCTCCACTTT
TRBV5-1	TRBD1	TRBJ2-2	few	CASSLTTTGINTGELFF	TGCGCCAGCAGCTTGACTACGACAGGGATTAACACCGGGGAGCTGTTTTTT
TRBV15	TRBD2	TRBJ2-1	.	CATSRERGSYNEQFF	TGTGCCACCAGCAGGGAGCGGGGGAGCTACAATGAGCAGTTCTTC
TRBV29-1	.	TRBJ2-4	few	CSVGSPSGPSRNIQYF	TGCAGCGTTGGATCCCCTTCCGGGCCTTCGCGGAACATTCAGTACTTC
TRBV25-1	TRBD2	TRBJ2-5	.	CASSEWGGETQYF	TGTGCCAGCAGTGAATGGGGGGGAGAGACCCAGTACTTC
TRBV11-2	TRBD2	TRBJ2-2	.	CASSYLTSVKVGELFF	TGTGCCAGCAGCTACCTGACTAGCGTGAAGGTCGGGGAGCTGTTTTTT
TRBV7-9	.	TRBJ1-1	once	CASSSPGVTAEAFF	TGTGCCAGCAGCTCCCCCGGGGTGACCGCTGAAGCTTTCTTT
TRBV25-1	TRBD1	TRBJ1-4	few	CASSDPGQGSEKLFF	TGTGCCAGCAGTGACCCGGGACAGGGTAGTGAAAAACTGTTTTTT
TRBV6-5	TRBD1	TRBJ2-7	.	CASSQDRGDTYEQYF	TGTGCCAGCAGTCAGGACAGGGGGGATACCTACGAGCAGTACTTC
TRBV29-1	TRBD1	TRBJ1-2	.	CSVPTGAGGYTF	TGCAGCGTCCCAACAGGGGCCGGTGGCTACACCTTC
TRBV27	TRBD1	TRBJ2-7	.	CASATGGEQYF	TGTGCCAGCGCCACAGGGGGCGAGCAGTACTTC